Each of the 20 T cell receptor beta chains below was sequenced from the same sample in a study of response to subunit inactivated influenza vaccine. TCRdb redid the calling of the RT-PCR reads with MiXCR, one entry per CDR3 protein. The sample consists of 500,000 to 750,000 distinct CDR3 sequences, 14% of them appearing once. The material sequenced was PBMCs from blood, taken about 12 days after vaccination. The receptor source for this set is a man between 45 and 60 years old who received an inactivated influenza vaccine.

This clonotype has just a few counts. The rearrangement uses TRBV14 and TRBJ2-5, with TRBD2 matching 7 bases. J lost 3 bases, V lost 4 bases, and 8 bases had no gene match. Germline V gives CDR1 SGHDN, CDR2 FVKESK. The CDR3 consists of 15 residues. CDR3 region: CASSRQGLVKETQYF. CDR3 coding DNA: TGTGCCAGCAGCCGTCAAGGACTAGTGAAAGAGACCCAGTACTTC. The full variable domain, in which reference TRBV14 and TRBJ2-5 provide the parts outside the CDR3, is EAGVTQFPSHSVIEKGQTVTLRCDPISGHDNLYWYRRVMGKEIKFLLHFVKESKQDESGMPNNRFLAERTGGTYSTLKVQPAELEDSGVYFCASSRQGLVKETQYFGPGTRLLVL.

The table lists this clonotype with a few counts. The chain joins TRBV7-8 to TRBJ2-7, with D possibly matching TRBD1 (6 bases). CDR1 SGHVS and CDR2 FQNEAQ come from the germline V gene. V was clipped by 3 bases and J by 0 bases, with 15 bases between them. This CDR3 comprises 16 residues. DNA for the CDR3: TGTGCCAGCAGCTTGGAGCCCGGGACAATCTCCTACGAGCAGTACTTC. Encoded protein: CASSLEPGTISYEQYF. Complete variable domain (other parts from reference TRBV7-8 and TRBJ2-7): GAGVSQSPRYKVAKRGQDVALRCDPISGHVSLFWYQQALGQGPEFLTYFQNEAQLDKSGLPSDRFFAERPEGSVSTLKIQRTQQEDSAVYLCASSLEPGTISYEQYFGPGTRLTVT.

The chain combines TRBV2 with TRBJ2-2; 8 bases match TRBD1. Germline V CDR1 and CDR2: SNHLY, FYNNEI. There are 15 residues in the CDR3. V was clipped by 4 bases and J by 6 bases; unmatched bases: 7. The CDR3 region has the DNA TGTGCCAGCAGTGCCACCAGGGGGCAGGCCGGGGAGCTGTTTTTT. Translated: CASSATRGQAGELFF.

This clonotype came up a few times. This sequence joins TRBV29-1 and TRBJ1-4; D might be TRBD1 (6 bases). Germline CDR1 and CDR2: SQVTM and ANQGSEA. CDR3 length: 13 residues. V was clipped by 4 bases and J by 5 bases, with 11 bases between them. CDR3 region: CSVVAGENEKLFF. The DNA for the CDR3 is TGCAGCGTTGTGGCAGGGGAAAATGAAAAACTGTTTTTT.

This clonotype was detected ten times or more. Relative to the germline gene, one junction end is altered; a read error may explain this. The chain recombines TRBV5-1 with TRBJ2-2; D is unresolved. CDR3 length: 14 amino acids. Germline V lookup: CDR1 SGHRS, CDR2 YFSETQ. The CDR3 DNA reads as TGTGCCAGCAGTTTGGCCAGTAACACCGGGGAGCTGTTTTTT. Translating gives CASSLASNTGELFF.

This clonotype showed up just a few times. The CDR3 coding sequence is TGTGCCAGCAGCGTCCGGGCCACAGTCCCCAGGAATGAGCAGTTCTTC. Translated: CASSVRATVPRNEQFF. The V gene is TRBV9, the J gene TRBJ2-1, with no clear D. V was clipped by 2 bases and J by 7 bases, with 19 bases between them. The germline V gene has CDR1 SGDLS and CDR2 YYNGEE. The CDR3 covers 16 residues.

There are a few counts of this clonotype. The J gene is TRBJ2-1, the V gene TRBV4-1; D possibly corresponds to TRBD1 (6 bases). This CDR3 is 14 amino acids long. CDR1 is MGHRA and CDR2 is YSYEKL in the germline V gene. The V end lost 3 bases, the J end lost 5 bases, and 11 bases lay between the germline ends. The CDR3 sequence is CASSHRGPNNEQFF. In DNA form, the CDR3 reads TGCGCCAGCAGCCACAGGGGTCCGAACAATGAGCAGTTCTTC.

This clonotype was seen a handful of times. The rearrangement links TRBV7-2 to TRBJ2-2; D is undetermined. The CDR3 loop spans 12 amino acids. Trimming removed 6 bases from V and 8 bases from J, with 10 bases in between. Germline V lookup: CDR1 SGHTA, CDR2 FQGNSA. The CDR3 here is CASSYVRGELFF. The CDR3 nucleotides read TGTGCCAGCAGTTATGTCCGGGGGGAGCTGTTTTTT.

About this clonotype itself: Possible read error: a much larger clone is one base away. The chain carries TRBV7-9 and TRBJ2-1; 8 positions agree with TRBD2. This CDR3 has 15 amino acids. After removal of 1 base from V and 8 bases from J, the junction contained 7 bases not matched to a gene. Germline V gene sequence: CDR1 SEHNR, CDR2 FQNEAQ (reference sequence). The CDR3 nucleotides read TGTGCCAGCAGCTTAGTTCGGGAGGGTGTGGATGAGCAGTTCTTC. As protein: CASSLVREGVDEQFF.

The J gene is TRBJ2-3, the V gene TRBV7-6; 12 bases fit TRBD2. Trimming cost V 2 bases and J 4 bases; bases outside gene matches: 4. CDR1 SGHVS and CDR2 FNYEAQ come from the germline V gene. This CDR3 has 16 amino acids. The CDR3 DNA follows: TGTGCCAGCAGCTTACTAGCGGGAGGGCCAGCAGATACGCAGTATTTT. Amino acids: CASSLLAGGPADTQYF.

J is TRBJ2-5 and V is TRBV20-1; TRBD1 might be the D (6 bases). V gave up 0 bases and J gave up 3 bases, with 17 bases separating them. CDR3 size: 16 residues. The germline V gene has CDR1 DFQATT and CDR2 SNEGSKA (reference sequence). Here the CDR3 reads CSARDPLGRGKETQYF. DNA for the CDR3: TGCAGTGCTAGAGACCCCCTGGGCAGGGGAAAAGAGACCCAGTACTTC.

This clonotype showed up just a few times. The chain carries TRBV29-1 and TRBJ2-1, with TRBD1 matching over 9 bases. The V gene end was trimmed by 4 bases and the J gene end by 9 bases; junction bases not matched to a gene: 10. Germline CDR1 is SQVTM and CDR2 is ANQGSEA. The length of the CDR3 is 14 residues. CDR3 sequence reads: CSVGQQGAGSEQFF. CDR3 DNA sequence: TGCAGCGTTGGGCAACAGGGGGCAGGTAGTGAGCAGTTCTTC.

This clonotype was seen only a few times. CDR3 sequence: CASSHPGQGYTEAFF. The CDR3 DNA sequence: TGTGCCAGCTCACACCCGGGACAGGGGTACACTGAAGCTTTCTTT. The chain links TRBV18 to TRBJ1-1, with 10 bases lining up with TRBD1. The germline V gene has CDR1 KGHSH and CDR2 LQKENI. The CDR3 is 15 residues long. The junction had 5 bases not matched to a gene; V was cut back by 4 bases and J by 3 bases. Together with reference TRBV18 and TRBJ1-1, the CDR3 gives the full variable domain: NAGVMQNPRHLVRRRGQEARLRCSPMKGHSHVYWYRQLPEEGLKFMVYLQKENIIDESGMPKERFSAEFPKEGPSILRIQQVVRGDSAAYFCASSHPGQGYTEAFFGQGTRLTVV.

This clonotype has more than one count but fewer than ten. This sequence joins TRBV9 and TRBJ2-1; TRBD1 might be the D (5 bases). Trimming shortened V by 5 bases and J by 7 bases, and 13 bases separated the two germline ends. The CDR3 contains 13 residues. Looked up from germline, CDR1 is SGDLS and CDR2 is YYNGEE. CDR3 protein: CASSLSGQNEQFF. As DNA, the CDR3 is TGTGCCAGCAGTTTGTCAGGGCAAAATGAGCAGTTCTTC.

The gene calls are TRBV6-5 and TRBJ1-4; no clear D. Trimming shortened V by 5 bases and J by 8 bases, and 9 bases separated the two germline ends. The CDR3 covers 12 residues. Germline values: CDR1 MNHEY, CDR2 SVGAGI. The CDR3 DNA is TGTGCCAGCAGTCAGAACGGCGAAAAACTGTTTTTT. It specifies CASSQNGEKLFF.

This clonotype was seen only a few times. The rearrangement joins TRBV5-1 to TRBJ1-2; 7 bases fit TRBD1. Trimming at V came to 0 bases and at J to 4 bases, leaving 3 bases not matched to a gene. The CDR3 extends over 14 amino acids. CDR1 is SGHRS and CDR2 is YFSETQ in the germline V gene. The CDR3 region is CASSLDRGTYGYTF. The CDR3 nucleotides read TGCGCCAGCAGCTTGGACAGGGGTACCTATGGCTACACCTTC.

This clonotype came up many times. This chain connects TRBV12-3 or TRBV12-4 to TRBJ2-7, with 7 bases aligning to TRBD1. After removal of 5 bases from V and 4 bases from J, the junction contained 2 bases not matched to a gene. The CDR3 is 12 amino acids. The DNA for the CDR3 is TGTGCCAGCAGTAAGACAGGGTACGAGCAGTACTTC. As protein: CASSKTGYEQYF.

This chain uses TRBV6-2 or TRBV6-3 with TRBJ1-1, with D perhaps matching TRBD1 (5 bases). Trimming pared 0 bases from V and 6 bases from J, leaving 8 bases between. Germline CDR1 reads MNHEY; CDR2 reads SVGEGT. The CDR3 length is 13 residues. CDR3 protein: CASSYSMGAEAFF. CDR3 coding DNA: TGTGCCAGCAGTTACTCGATGGGGGCTGAAGCTTTCTTT.

The gene calls are TRBV20-1 and TRBJ2-7; 9 bases align to TRBD2. There are 14 residues in the CDR3. V shed 6 bases, J shed 0 bases, and the junction held 6 bases outside the gene matches. Germline V gene data show CDR1 as DFQATT and CDR2 as SNEGSKA (reference sequence). CDR3 bases: TGCAGTGCCTGGGCACTAGCGGGCTCCTACGAGCAGTACTTC. Its protein product is CSAWALAGSYEQYF.

The chain couples TRBV9 to TRBJ2-7, with 9 bases lining up with TRBD1. The germline V gene has CDR1 SGDLS and CDR2 YYNGEE. The CDR3 contains 14 residues. V shed 4 bases and J 7 bases; nucleotides not matched to a gene: 9. The CDR3 loop is CASSSLGQGGEQYF. The CDR3 DNA is TGTGCCAGCAGCTCTCTGGGACAGGGAGGTGAGCAGTACTTC.